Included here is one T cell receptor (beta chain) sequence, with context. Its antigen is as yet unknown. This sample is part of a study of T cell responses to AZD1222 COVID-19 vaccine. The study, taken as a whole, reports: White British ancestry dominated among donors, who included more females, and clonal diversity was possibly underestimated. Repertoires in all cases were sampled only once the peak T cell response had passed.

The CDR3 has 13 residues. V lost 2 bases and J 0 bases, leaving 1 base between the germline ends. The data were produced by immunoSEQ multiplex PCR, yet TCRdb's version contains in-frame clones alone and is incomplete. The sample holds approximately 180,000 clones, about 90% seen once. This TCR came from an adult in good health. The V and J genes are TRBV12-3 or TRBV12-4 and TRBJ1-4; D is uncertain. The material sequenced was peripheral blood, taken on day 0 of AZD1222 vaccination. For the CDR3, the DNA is TGTGCCAGCAGTTTATCAACTAATGAAAAACTGTTTTTT. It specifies CASSLSTNEKLFF.